This T cell receptor beta chain was found in a study of cytomegalovirus exposure and HLA in healthy donors (dated by TCRdb to about 2017). Notes on the research overall: In an earlier analysis of fewer than 750 of the donors, 276 Gb of sequence data and approximately 120 million unique TCR beta sequences from 150 million to 200 million T cells were reported. To predict cytomegalovirus infection status, the study brought together high-throughput TCR immunosequencing, statistical association of individual TCRs with disease status, and machine learning. The study aimed to test whether signatures of past pathogen exposure could be identified by cataloging public T cell receptors. All discovery cohort repertoires had been generated on a single sequencing platform. The genetic ancestry cluster associated with self-reported Caucasian donors included roughly four fifths of the approximately 400 genotyped donors. In the later analysis, no new phenotypic data were used to find candidate immune exposures; instead, reliance was placed on TCR beta sequences and their occurrence across donors. In an earlier analysis of about 590 of the donors, high-throughput TCR beta sequencing was used to judge whether each TCR beta V gene segment behaved as functional or pseudogenic. The study used immunosequencing to profile the T cell repertoires of approximately 630 subjects and linked those repertoires to cytomegalovirus serostatus. An early release covering roughly 640 HLA-typed donors comprised approximately 300 gigabases of sequencing data and about 90 million unique TCR sequences. Alongside the repertoire data, information on donor age, sex, ethnicity and CMV serostatus was compiled. The number of typed donors differed by locus: 629-630 for A, B, C, DRB1 and DQB1; 522 for DQA1; around 610 for DPA1; and around 450 for DPB1. Because of strong linkage in the cohort, roughly five DR-DQ haplotypes were treated as single units for association and clustering. In addition to the first cohort of approximately 670 subjects, a separate validation cohort of approximately 130 different subjects was used. On average, roughly 240,000 unique TCR beta nucleotide sequences were sequenced per donor among fewer than 500 genotyped donors of the cohort, with roughly 18% of those sequences being non-productive. In a later analysis, previously published TCR beta repertoires from about 640 donors were re-analyzed and high-resolution HLA genotyping was added so that TCR occurrence patterns could be studied. In a later genetic analysis, genome-wide SNP genotypes for 398 of the 666 donors were used, and that subset was treated as a discovery cohort. Both class I and class II loci were covered by HLA typing, at four-digit resolution.

Receptors were amplified or captured by the immunoSEQ multiplex PCR assay. For the multiplex PCR, a mixture combining 60 forward primers for TCR Vbeta segments and 13 reverse primers for TCR Jbeta segments was used. Amplification of the CDR3 region of rearranged TCR beta genes was performed with a multiplex PCR assay on genomic DNA. The Illumina HiSeq System was used to sequence the amplified TCR beta libraries as 87-base-pair reads. On the study's bioinformatics: Across the roughly 640 repertoires, a later analysis counted roughly 77 million unique TCR beta chains, roughly 11 million of which were shared by at least two donors. Raw reads were error-corrected and collapsed into unique sequences by a nearest-neighbor algorithm in which closely related sequences were merged to remove PCR and sequencing errors. Alignment of CDR3 sequences to IMGT reference sequences was used to assign V, D and J gene segments. Each retained sequence needed at least a six-nucleotide match to both a V gene segment and a J gene segment. Rearrangements were classified as productive when the CDR3 lacked stop codons and remained in frame with V and J, and all other rearrangements were classified as non-productive. CDR3 was defined according to IMGT convention as the region running from the second conserved V-encoded cysteine to the conserved J-encoded phenylalanine. The earlier analysis of 587 of the donors excluded sequences that lacked an unambiguous match to a single V gene segment. In an earlier analysis of about 590 of the donors, a V segment was called functional when productive rearrangements were above 56.7%, and segregating when the standard deviation between donors exceeded 5%. To diagnose cytomegalovirus status from the catalog of TCR beta chain sequences, a statistical classification framework was built. A later analysis assigned V and J genes by comparing TCR nucleotide sequences with IMGT/GENE-DB human TR gene sequences. The TCRdist pipeline was used in a later analysis to assign CDR3 sequences and most-parsimonious VDJ recombination scenarios. A later analysis defined each TCR beta chain by its CDR3 amino acid sequence plus V-gene family, and excluded reads lacking a unique V-gene family. In a later analysis, 450 to 600 highly shared, low-generation-probability nucleotide sequences were removed to address suspected cross-contamination and a sequencing artifact. A later analysis calculated a clonal expansion index for each public chain from normalized within-repertoire ranks of inferred template counts. A later analysis computed generation probabilities with a VDJ recombination model fitted to out-of-frame rearrangements, and checked the results against IGoR. In a later analysis, hypergeometric tests were used to score TCR-TCR, TCR-HLA and TCR-CMV co-occurrence, with a repertoire-size bias correction applied to TCR pairs. False discovery rates were estimated in a later analysis by permuting HLA or CMV assignments 20 times. In a later analysis, co-occurring TCRs were grouped using DBSCAN, with TCRdist sequence similarity added in when clustering inside HLA-allele-positive subsets. Repertoires with fewer than 30,000 or more than 120,000 public chains were left out of co-occurrence clustering, as were about 5 repertoires with anomalous nucleotide sharing. In its TCRdb copy, this immuneACCESS table keeps in-frame sequences only and misses some clones. Where compared with another copy, unresolved V genes explain less than half of these, and the others have no known cause. That table supplies the V and J calls and clone size; D and trimming were determined from the DNA. This sample has 95,000 to 100,000 clones in its table, and approximately 75% of those were observed once. The ten largest account for 1.5% to 2% of the sample.

CDR1 and CDR2, per the germline V gene (reference sequence), are GTSNPN and SVGIG. The CDR3, from cysteine to phenylalanine, totals 15 residues. Just CDR3 DNA is preserved here, 45 bases in frame from base 1. V loses 1 base of germline sequence and J loses 5 bases, and the interval between the two ends is 17 bases. In the case of this clone: The clone's antigen remains unknown. Per-nucleotide qualities are absent, and no much larger clonotype sits a single base away.

The cohort was made up of approximately 670 healthy bone marrow donors. All cohort members were sampled while nominally healthy, although unrecorded immune exposures were likely present. The donor tested CMV seronegative and was one of the 352 seronegative cohort members. Every donor gave a peripheral blood sample, and the peripheral blood mononuclear cells from that sample were used for TCR beta sequencing. The Qiagen DNeasy Blood Extraction Kit was used to extract genomic DNA from the blood cell samples. The full study reports these points: The presence/absence analyses assumed that sequencing depth was roughly uniform across donors, and that assumption may not be true. The authors suggested that the approach could potentially be extended to other disease states and immunological phenotypes. Because counts were too low, roughly 16 rarely observed V segments, including chromosome 9 orphons, were left out of the earlier analysis of 587 of the donors. Across donors, most TCR sequences were observed very rarely, whereas some public TCRs were present in many individuals. A few of the identified cytomegalovirus-associated TCR beta chains were confirmed in vitro to be specific for cytomegalovirus antigens. The study listed 150 to 200 TCR beta chains as associated with cytomegalovirus. Because HLA typing was unavailable for some donors at each locus, only the typed subset was used in association tests. Cytomegalovirus status was reported to be diagnosed by the classifier with high specificity and sensitivity in both the original and validation cohorts. A later analysis found that HLA-associated TCR beta chains were more clonally expanded and had lower generation probabilities than equally common non-associated chains. A later analysis reported that several top co-occurrence clusters appeared linked to parvovirus B19, influenza, CMV and Epstein-Barr virus. According to a later analysis, most CMV-associated TCR beta chains appeared to be HLA-restricted, and the HLA associations seemed to be driven largely by CMV exposure. An earlier analysis of approximately 540 of the donors showed that most TCR beta V segments appeared in productive rearrangements either about 87% or about 30% of the time, which broadly matched IMGT annotations. Linkage disequilibrium might explain the correlated functional status among segregating V segments, but an unknown experimental factor could not be ruled out. A cluster of highly shared sequence variants was judged likely to represent a technical artifact of the sequencing pipeline. A later analysis found that TCR association rates varied across HLA loci, with DRB1 alleles showing the most associated TCRs and HLA-C alleles the fewest. A further reported finding was that TCR beta sequences accurately predicted the HLA-A and HLA-B alleles for most subjects in the first cohort. Strong co-occurrence of HLA alleles, especially DR and DQ, made assigning TCR associations to individual alleles difficult. An association between a missense DCLRE1C variant and V-gene and J-gene trimming of TCR beta chains was found in a later genetic analysis and replicated in an independent cohort. This cohort had only TCR beta chains sequenced, and the lack of alpha or paired-chain data limited which features could be detected. Because the 87-base-pair reads could not distinguish some IMGT-functional V segments, including TRBV6-2 and TRBV6-3, those segments were excluded. Specific HLA alleles were associated with over 15,000 TCR beta sequences at a false discovery rate of 0.05 in a later analysis. The only immune exposure information available for the cohort was CMV serostatus. A later genetic analysis reported fewer N-insertions in productive TCRs among donors in an Asian-associated ancestry cluster than the approximately 700-donor mean.

The chain is encoded by TRBV30 joined to TRBJ2-5, with TRBD2 as a weak D call on 6 bases. Material for sequencing was PBMCs. The sequence was obtained from a woman aged 40 to 55 in good health and CMV-seronegative. CDR3 sequence: CAWSGGDKMGETQYF. Read as DNA, the sequence is TGTGCCTGGAGTGGGGGGGATAAAATGGGCGAGACCCAGTACTTC.